One and the same sample provided the 26 T cell receptor beta chains below, sequenced in a study of cytomegalovirus exposure and HLA in healthy donors. Primers: 60 Vbeta forward and 13 Jbeta reverse. The protocol was immunoSEQ multiplex PCR, while the TCRdb copy is restricted to in-frame clones and leaves out a portion. Of around 120,000 clones in the sample, approximately 85% were seen once. Sample: PBMCs. Receptors were obtained from a boy under 18 in good health and CMV-seronegative.

This chain uses TRBV6-1 with TRBJ2-6; no clear D. The CDR3 is made up of 14 amino acids. Germline loops: CDR1 MNHNS, CDR2 SASEGT. With 5 bases removed from V and 4 bases from J, the gap between germline ends came to 9 bases. The CDR3 nucleotides read TGTGCCAGCAGTTTAGATCTGGGGGCCAACGTCCTGACTTTC. It specifies CASSLDLGANVLTF.

The CDR3 DNA is TGTGCCAGCAGTGCAGGGGTGAGCACCGGGGAGCTGTTTTTT. Translating gives CASSAGVSTGELFF. This chain joins TRBV14 and TRBJ2-2, with D perhaps TRBD1 (6 bases). The CDR3 extends over 14 amino acids. Trimming took 6 bases from V and 4 from J, leaving 12 bases between them. The germline V gene has CDR1 SGHDN and CDR2 FVKESK.

The chain uses TRBV6-1 and TRBJ2-5; 10 bases are a match to TRBD2. The CDR3 length is 15 residues. V was pared by 1 base and J by 5 bases, with 4 bases of the junction left unmatched. CDR1 and CDR2 from the germline V gene are MNHNS and SASEGT. The CDR3 is CASSEGASGGETQYF. CDR3 DNA sequence: TGTGCCAGCAGTGAAGGTGCTAGCGGGGGTGAGACCCAGTACTTC.

The gene calls are TRBV13 and TRBJ2-1; possibly TRBD1 for D (6 bases). This CDR3 comprises 14 residues. The V gene lost 1 base and the J gene lost 4 bases, with 8 bases spanning the gap. Germline V lookup: CDR1 PRHDT, CDR2 FYEKMQ (reference sequence). The DNA for the CDR3 is TGTGCCAGCAGCTTAGCGGGGACATACAATGAGCAGTTCTTC. It encodes CASSLAGTYNEQFF.

The chain has TRBV9 and TRBJ1-2; 7 positions agree with TRBD1. Germline V gene sequence: CDR1 SGDLS, CDR2 YYNGEE. The J segment lost 3 bases and the V segment lost 0 bases, leaving 5 bases of the junction unmatched. The CDR3 has 15 residues. The CDR3 DNA is TGTGCCAGCAGCGTAGCGGGACAGATGTACTATGGCTACACCTTC. Translation: CASSVAGQMYYGYTF. Looking up the rest from reference TRBV9 and TRBJ1-2 gives the full variable domain: DSGVTQTPKHLITATGQRVTLRCSPRSGDLSVYWYQQSLDQGLQFLIQYYNGEERAKGNILERFSAQQFPDLHSELNLSSLELGDSALYFCASSVAGQMYYGYTFGSGTRLTVV.

This chain connects TRBV6-6 to TRBJ2-7, with D maybe TRBD1 (7 bases). Trimming removed 5 bases from V and 2 bases from J, with 13 bases in between. Germline V lookup: CDR1 MNHNY, CDR2 SVGAGI (reference sequence). The CDR3 has 14 residues. The chain's CDR3 is CASSAGGPTYEQYF. CDR3 nucleotide sequence: TGTGCCAGCAGTGCAGGGGGGCCCACCTACGAGCAGTACTTC.

This chain connects TRBV19 to TRBJ2-5; the match to TRBD1 covers 8 bases. The germline gives CDR1 LNHDA, CDR2 SQIVND (reference sequence). The J segment lost 13 bases and the V segment lost 6 bases, leaving 13 bases of the junction unmatched. This CDR3 region has 13 residues. CDR3 amino acids: CASRLTTGGVTYF. The CDR3 DNA follows: TGTGCCAGTAGGCTGACAACAGGGGGAGTAACGTACTTC.

The V and J genes are TRBV29-1 and TRBJ1-1; maybe TRBD1 (6 bases). The CDR3 consists of 14 residues. Trimming took 7 bases from V and 3 from J, leaving 18 bases between them. Germline V CDR1 and CDR2: SQVTM, ANQGSEA. For the CDR3, the DNA is TGCAGCGGACTTGGTACAGGGTCCCACACTGAAGCTTTCTTT. Its translation: CSGLGTGSHTEAFF. Full variable domain (remainder filled in from reference TRBV29-1 and TRBJ1-1): SAVISQKPSRDICQRGTSLTIQCQVDSQVTMMFWYRQQPGQSLTLIATANQGSEATYESGFVIDKFPISRPNLTFSTLTVSNMSPEDSSIYLCSGLGTGSHTEAFFGQGTRLTVV.

This clone was detected only once. This chain connects TRBV5-1 to TRBJ2-7, with 8 nucleotides matching TRBD2. The CDR3 consists of 13 residues. The V gene's germline CDR1 is SGHRS and CDR2 YFSETQ. V shed 7 bases, J shed 3 bases, and the junction held 6 bases outside the gene matches. CDR3 residues: CASGESGSYEQYF. For the CDR3, the DNA is TGCGCCAGCGGGGAAAGCGGGAGCTACGAGCAGTACTTC.

In its sample, this clone was seen once. The genes are TRBV5-8 and TRBJ1-3, with a possible D match to TRBD1 (6 bases). The CDR3 consists of 17 residues. V lost 2 bases and J lost 0, with 15 bases in between. Per the germline V gene, CDR1 is SGHTS and CDR2 is YDEGEE. The CDR3 DNA sequence: TGTGCCAGCAGCTTCAGGGGCGCGCAGCGCTCTGGAAACACCATATATTTT. Its translation: CASSFRGAQRSGNTIYF.

This sequence joins TRBV7-2 and TRBJ2-2, with D perhaps TRBD1 (5 bases). Trimming removed 5 bases from V and 7 bases from J, with 20 bases in between. The germline CDR1 and CDR2 sequences are SGHTA and FQGNSA. The CDR3 has 16 amino acids. CDR3 residues: CASSRRTKTEGGELFF. CDR3 sequence (DNA): TGTGCCAGCAGCCGCCGGACCAAGACAGAAGGCGGGGAGCTGTTTTTT.

The chain carries TRBV7-9 and TRBJ1-1, with unresolved D. The germline V gene has CDR1 SEHNR and CDR2 FQNEAQ (reference sequence). V lost 10 bases, J lost 3 bases, and 12 bases lay in between. This CDR3 comprises 12 residues. CDR3 bases: TGTGCCACCCGACGGGGTGACACTGAAGCTTTCTTT. Translating gives CATRRGDTEAFF. The entire variable domain, with the rest obtained from reference TRBV7-9 and TRBJ1-1, is as follows: DTGVSQNPRHKITKRGQNVTFRCDPISEHNRLYWYRQTLGQGPEFLTYFQNEAQLEKSRLLSDRFSAERPKGSFSTLEIQRTEQGDSAMYLCATRRGDTEAFFGQGTRLTVV.

The chain combines TRBV6-4 with TRBJ2-2, with D perhaps matching TRBD2 (6 bases). The CDR3 is 15 amino acids. The ends were cut back, 6 bases at V and 3 bases at J, with 14 bases in the middle. The germline gives CDR1 MRHNA, CDR2 SNTAGT. In DNA form, the CDR3 reads TGTGCCAGCAGCCTGACCGGGAGTGACACCGGGGAGCTGTTTTTT. Its protein product is CASSLTGSDTGELFF.

V is TRBV7-2 and J is TRBJ2-3; 14 bases fit TRBD2. This CDR3 has 17 residues. V lost 5 bases to trimming and J lost 0 bases; unmatched junction nucleotides: 4. Germline CDR1 SGHTA, CDR2 FQGNSA. The CDR3 sequence: CASSRTSGGPSTDTQYF. In DNA form, the CDR3 reads TGTGCCAGCAGCCGGACTAGCGGGGGGCCTAGCACAGATACGCAGTATTTT.

The V call is TRBV5-1, the J call TRBJ1-3; maybe TRBD1 (5 bases). Germline V gene sequence: CDR1 SGHRS, CDR2 YFSETQ. V dropped 0 bases and J dropped 1 base, with 11 bases sitting between them. This CDR3 contains 16 residues. The CDR3, as DNA: TGCGCCAGCAGCTTGGCTGGGGACTTGTCTGGAAACACCATATATTTT. It is translated as CASSLAGDLSGNTIYF.

The V call is TRBV30, the J call TRBJ2-7; 11 positions match TRBD2. This CDR3 region has 13 residues. V was clipped by 6 bases and J by 4 bases; unmatched bases: 5. Looked up from germline, CDR1 is GTSNPN and CDR2 is SVGIG (reference sequence). CDR3 amino acids: CACEGLADYEQYF. The CDR3, as DNA: TGTGCCTGCGAGGGACTAGCGGATTACGAGCAGTACTTC.

The V and J genes are TRBV30 and TRBJ2-5, with 12 bases that match TRBD2. Germline V CDR1 and CDR2: GTSNPN, SVGIG (reference sequence). V lost 7 bases to trimming and J lost 5 bases; unmatched junction nucleotides: 8. The CDR3 loop spans 14 amino acids. CDR3 protein: CAYSSGRGWETQYF. The CDR3 DNA follows: TGTGCCTATTCTAGCGGGAGGGGCTGGGAGACCCAGTACTTC. The full variable domain, its missing parts supplied by reference TRBV30 and TRBJ2-5, is SQTIHQWPATLVQPVGSPLSLECTVEGTSNPNLYWYRQAAGRGLQLLFYSVGIGQISSEVPQNLSASRPQDRQFILSSKKLLLSDSGFYLCAYSSGRGWETQYFGPGTRLLVL.

The V gene is TRBV14, the J gene TRBJ1-2; TRBD1 matches 9 bases. Germline values: CDR1 SGHDN, CDR2 FVKESK. The CDR3 consists of 22 residues. J lost 10 bases, V lost 3 bases, and 33 bases had no gene match. CDR3 bases: TGTGCCAGCAGCCATTCCCGGGACAGGGTTGATCGGCCTACCCCGATCGGTATTTCCTACACCTTC. This sequence encodes CASSHSRDRVDRPTPIGISYTF.

The sample holds one count of this clone. The CDR3 nucleotides are TGTGCCAGCAGTGGGCCCGACAGGGGATCCGGGGAGCTGTTTTTT. Its protein is CASSGPDRGSGELFF. This chain joins TRBV6-5 and TRBJ2-2; 8 positions match TRBD1. Trimming at V came to 5 bases and at J to 6 bases, leaving 8 bases not matched to a gene. Germline V gene data show CDR1 as MNHEY and CDR2 as SVGAGI. The CDR3 loop spans 15 amino acids.

The V gene is TRBV15, the J gene TRBJ1-6; D is uncertain. The germline V gene has CDR1 LNHNV and CDR2 YYDKDF (reference sequence). This CDR3 spans 17 amino acids. V was shortened by 3 bases and J by 0 bases, with 12 bases between the two germline ends. This CDR3 is CATSRASRSSYNSPLHF. The CDR3 nucleotides read TGTGCCACCAGCAGGGCTAGCAGGAGCTCCTATAATTCACCCCTCCACTTT. Full variable domain (remainder filled in from reference TRBV15 and TRBJ1-6): DAMVIQNPRYQVTQFGKPVTLSCSQTLNHNVMYWYQQKSSQAPKLLFHYYDKDFNNEADTPDNFQSRRPNTSFCFLDIRSPGLGDTAMYLCATSRASRSSYNSPLHFGNGTRLTVT.

The gene calls are TRBV5-1 and TRBJ1-4, with TRBD1 matching 8 bases. CDR1 SGHRS and CDR2 YFSETQ come from the germline V gene. Unmatched junction bases numbered 6, after V lost 6 bases and J lost 2 bases. CDR3 length: 15 residues. The CDR3 loop is CASTAGGSTNEKLFF. The CDR3 region has the DNA TGCGCCAGCACGGCAGGGGGCTCCACTAATGAAAAACTGTTTTTT.

This clone was counted once. The chain couples TRBV4-3 to TRBJ1-2; D perhaps matches TRBD1 (6 bases). The length of the CDR3 is 16 residues. The germline CDR1 and CDR2 sequences are LGHNA and YSLEER. V lost 3 bases and J 8 bases, leaving 22 bases between the germline ends. In nucleotides, the CDR3 is TGCGCCAGCAGCCACCGTGGGGAAGGGGCCCAGGGGGGCTACACCTTC. Translation gives CASSHRGEGAQGGYTF.

The rearrangement links TRBV9 to TRBJ2-1, with TRBD2 matching over 8 bases. Germline V gene sequence: CDR1 SGDLS, CDR2 YYNGEE. V shed 7 bases, J shed 6 bases, and the junction held 9 bases outside the gene matches. The CDR3 is 14 residues long. CDR3 amino acids: CASGELAARNEQFF. The CDR3 DNA follows: TGTGCCAGCGGAGAACTAGCGGCCCGCAATGAGCAGTTCTTC.

CDR3 coding DNA: TGTGCCAGCAGAGACCAGGGCACTAACAATCAGCCCCAGCATTTT. This encodes CASRDQGTNNQPQHF. The chain combines TRBV2 with TRBJ1-5; D may be TRBD1 (5 bases). The germline V and J ends were trimmed by 6 bases and 3 bases, with 15 bases remaining between them. This CDR3 spans 15 amino acids. Germline V gives CDR1 SNHLY, CDR2 FYNNEI.

V gene TRBV19 combines with J gene TRBJ1-2; 10 bases agree with TRBD1. The junction had 4 bases not matched to a gene; V was cut back by 6 bases and J by 6 bases. The CDR3 extends over 13 amino acids. Germline V CDR1 and CDR2: LNHDA, SQIVND (reference sequence). This CDR3 reads CASRAGTGDGYTF. CDR3 in DNA: TGTGCCAGTAGAGCCGGGACAGGGGATGGCTACACCTTC.

CDR3 bases: TGTGCCAGTAGTGGGGGACAGGGCCCCTACGAGCAGTACTTC. It translates to CASSGGQGPYEQYF. This rearrangement joins TRBV19 to TRBJ2-7; the match to TRBD1 covers 9 bases. V gave up 5 bases and J gave up 2 bases; unmatched junction bases: 4. The germline V gene encodes CDR1 LNHDA and CDR2 SQIVND (reference sequence). The CDR3 loop spans 14 amino acids.